This T cell receptor (beta chain) was sequenced in a study of T cell repertoires in cytomegalovirus infection. In the study overall: Indications of both CMV infection and matching HLA type were provided by public TCR beta signatures.

CDR3 length: 15 residues. CDR1 is SGHKS and CDR2 is YYEKEE in the germline V gene (reference sequence). V was pared by 2 bases and J by 2 bases, with 4 bases of the junction left unmatched. Note on this clonotype: Its antigen remains unknown.

One entry per CDR3 protein, called by TCRdb with MiXCR from the reads. In the table there are approximately 300,000 distinct CDR3 sequences, almost 30% of which are singletons. Overall study results and limits: Within the response measured ex vivo, HLA-C-restricted CMV-specific TCR beta clonotypes were dominant. Frequencies of public TCR beta families were cumulated, and this identified carriers of CMV plus the relevant HLA.

Here the sequenced sample was cultured PBMCs, taken from culture after CMV antigen stimulation. This TCR was recovered from a human donor in good health (CMV status not recorded). Some clones in this sample may be carry-over from other donors' samples. The rearrangement links TRBV5-5 to TRBJ2-1, with 7 bases that match TRBD1. This CDR3 is CASSFVGQAYNEQFF. The CDR3 DNA follows: TGTGCCAGCAGCTTTGTAGGACAGGCCTACAATGAGCAGTTCTTC.